What follows are 31 T cell receptor beta chains derived from one specimen sequenced in a study of cytomegalovirus exposure and HLA in healthy donors. The PCR employed 60 Vbeta primers together with 13 Jbeta primers. Libraries were prepared by immunoSEQ multiplex PCR; TCRdb keeps only in-frame clonotypes and omits some of them. The sample includes 120,000 to 150,000 clones, roughly 66% of them seen just once. Sample: PBMCs. These receptors originate from a woman aged 60-75 years in good health and CMV-seronegative.

The chain combines TRBV19 with TRBJ2-7; TRBD1 matches at 10 bases. The CDR3 has 12 residues. V trimming: 10 bases; J trimming: 2 bases; junction bases outside the gene matches: 2. Germline lookup yields CDR1 LNHDA and CDR2 SQIVND (reference sequence). CDR3 DNA sequence: TGTGCCACGGGACAGGGGCCCTACGAGCAGTACTTC. Amino acids: CATGQGPYEQYF.

The chain uses TRBV4-3 and TRBJ2-2, with 7 bases identical to TRBD1. The CDR3 is made up of 15 amino acids. Germline CDR1 is LGHNA and CDR2 is YSLEER. Losses at the gene ends were 0 bases for V and 8 bases for J; bases not matched to a gene: 6. The CDR3 here is CASSQEGPGGGELFF. The CDR3 bases are TGCGCCAGCAGCCAAGAAGGGCCAGGGGGTGGGGAGCTGTTTTTT.

The V gene is TRBV5-4, the J gene TRBJ1-2; TRBD1 aligns across 8 bases. Germline V gene data show CDR1 as SGHNT and CDR2 as YYREEE (reference sequence). Trimming at V came to 0 bases and at J to 0 bases, leaving 4 bases not matched to a gene. The CDR3 has 16 amino acids. CDR3 loop: CASSLASGQANYGYTF. The CDR3 DNA reads as TGTGCCAGCAGCTTGGCTTCGGGACAGGCTAACTATGGCTACACCTTC.

This clone was detected a few times. This rearrangement joins TRBV28 to TRBJ2-1, with 10 positions matching TRBD2. Germline trimming cut 2 bases from V and 2 bases from J; bases unmatched to any gene: 3. This CDR3 spans 16 amino acids. The germline V gene encodes CDR1 MDHEN and CDR2 SYDVKM. CDR3 region: CASSLRAGGTYNEQFF. CDR3 in DNA: TGTGCCAGCAGTTTACGAGCGGGAGGGACCTACAATGAGCAGTTCTTC. The whole variable domain, filled in from reference TRBV28 and TRBJ2-1, reads DVKVTQSSRYLVKRTGEKVFLECVQDMDHENMFWYRQDPGLGLRLIYFSYDVKMKEKGDIPEGYSVSREKKERFSLILESASTNQTSMYLCASSLRAGGTYNEQFFGPGTRLTVL.

CDR3 DNA: TGTGCCAGCAGGGATAGGGGGTCCCTACATTCACCCCTCCACTTT. Translation: CASRDRGSLHSPLHF. The chain couples TRBV6-5 to TRBJ1-6; weak D call: TRBD1 (6 bases). CDR1 MNHEY and CDR2 SVGAGI come from the germline V gene. V dropped 6 bases and J dropped 8 bases, with 17 bases sitting between them. The CDR3 runs 15 residues.

The chain carries TRBV10-3 and TRBJ2-3, with D possibly matching TRBD2 (6 bases). Trimming took 6 bases from V and 2 from J, leaving 15 bases between them. CDR3 length equals 15 residues. Germline assignment: CDR1 ENHRY and CDR2 SYGVKD. CDR3 coding DNA: TGTGCCATCAGCCAAGGGGACTCACCCACAGATACGCAGTATTTT. This gives the protein CAISQGDSPTDTQYF.

The genes are TRBV7-3 and TRBJ2-2, with 8 positions matching TRBD2. The CDR3 loop spans 17 amino acids. Per the germline V gene, CDR1 is SGHTA and CDR2 is FQGTGA. The V segment lost 5 bases and the J segment 8 bases; nucleotides outside the gene matches: 16. The CDR3 region is CASSPAGLAGVGGELFF. In nucleotides, the CDR3 is TGTGCCAGCAGCCCTGCGGGTCTAGCGGGCGTCGGGGGGGAGCTGTTTTTT.

This clone was picked up a small number of times. The chain recombines TRBV2 with TRBJ1-1; 8 positions match TRBD1. Trimming cost V 6 bases and J 5 bases; bases outside gene matches: 5. The CDR3 extends over 13 amino acids. CDR1 is SNHLY and CDR2 is FYNNEI in the germline V gene. The CDR3 DNA follows: TGTGCCAGCAGGGACAGGGCGGGGACTGAAGCTTTCTTT. Its protein is CASRDRAGTEAFF. The variable domain in full, completed from reference TRBV2 and TRBJ1-1, reads EPEVTQTPSHQVTQMGQEVILRCVPISNHLYFYWYRQILGQKVEFLVSFYNNEISEKSEIFDDQFSVERPDGSNFTLKIRSTKLEDSAMYFCASRDRAGTEAFFGQGTRLTVV.

This clone was counted a single time. The V gene is TRBV11-2, the J gene TRBJ2-3, with TRBD2 matching 11 bases. Germline V gives CDR1 SGHAT, CDR2 FQNNGV. V dropped 0 bases and J dropped 5; count of bases not matched to a gene: 4. The CDR3 has 16 amino acids. DNA for the CDR3: TGTGCCAGCAGCTTAGATAGCGGGGGGGCCGGAGATACGCAGTATTTT. Translating it yields CASSLDSGGAGDTQYF.

On this clone: The identical CDR3 is also encoded by other nucleotide sequences in the sample. The chain links TRBV5-1 to TRBJ2-5; 8 bases are shared with TRBD1. There are 15 residues in the CDR3. CDR1 and CDR2 (germline): SGHRS, YFSETQ. V lost 4 bases to trimming and J lost 4 bases; unmatched junction nucleotides: 9. The CDR3: CASSLAGTGAETQYF. The CDR3 bases are TGCGCCAGCAGCCTAGCCGGGACAGGTGCAGAGACCCAGTACTTC.

This rearrangement joins TRBV19 to TRBJ2-5, with D possibly matching TRBD1 (5 bases). With 5 bases removed from V and 6 bases from J, the gap between germline ends came to 10 bases. There are 12 residues in the CDR3. CDR1 and CDR2 from the germline V gene are LNHDA and SQIVND (reference sequence). This CDR3 is CASSSGLKTQYF. The DNA of the CDR3 is TGTGCCAGTAGTTCAGGGTTAAAGACCCAGTACTTC. The complete variable domain, with remaining parts taken from reference TRBV19 and TRBJ2-5, reads DGGITQSPKYLFRKEGQNVTLSCEQNLNHDAMYWYRQDPGQGLRLIYYSQIVNDFQKGDIAEGYSVSREKKESFPLTVTSAQKNPTAFYLCASSSGLKTQYFGPGTRLLVL.

This clone was detected a few times. This chain uses TRBV19 with TRBJ2-5; TRBD1 matches 10 bases. The assigned J gene may be wrong: the sequence end matches TRBJ2-7 better. This CDR3 comprises 13 residues. Germline V CDR1 and CDR2: LNHDA, SQIVND (reference sequence). CDR3 bases: TGTGCCAGTTCCGGGACAGGGGCCTACGAGCAGTACTTC. Translated, it gives CASSGTGAYEQYF.

The genes are TRBV5-4 and TRBJ2-7, with 9 nucleotides matching TRBD1. With 4 bases clipped from V and 3 bases from J, the junction kept 8 bases outside the gene matches. Germline values: CDR1 SGHNT, CDR2 YYREEE (reference sequence). The CDR3 spans 15 residues. CDR3 sequence reads: CASSLPGQGNYEQYF. For the CDR3, the DNA is TGTGCCAGCAGCCTCCCGGGACAGGGAAACTACGAGCAGTACTTC.

This chain uses TRBV7-8 with TRBJ1-5; TRBD1 agrees at 8 bases. With 1 base clipped from V and 3 bases from J, the junction kept 5 bases outside the gene matches. Germline V CDR1 and CDR2: SGHVS, FQNEAQ. CDR3 length equals 16 residues. The DNA of the CDR3 is TGTGCCAGCAGCTTAGTGTCAGGGGGCAACAATCAGCCCCAGCATTTT. Protein product: CASSLVSGGNNQPQHF.

J is TRBJ1-1 and V is TRBV28, with 7 bases lining up with TRBD1. The germline V gene encodes CDR1 MDHEN and CDR2 SYDVKM. V lost 0 bases and J lost 3; bases outside the gene matches: 7. This CDR3 is built from 16 residues. The CDR3 bases are TGTGCCAGCAGTTTATGGGGGCAGGGGGTTGACACTGAAGCTTTCTTT. Its protein product is CASSLWGQGVDTEAFF.

The chain carries TRBV6-5 and TRBJ1-1, with 10 nucleotides matching TRBD1. The CDR3 contains 15 residues. The junction had 3 bases not matched to a gene; V was cut back by 0 bases and J by 5 bases. Germline CDR1 MNHEY, CDR2 SVGAGI. CDR3 in amino acids: CASSYSRTGGTEAFF. The CDR3 DNA follows: TGTGCCAGCAGTTACTCGAGGACAGGGGGGACTGAAGCTTTCTTT.

The rearrangement joins TRBV5-1 to TRBJ2-7; 8 nucleotides align to TRBD1. With 2 bases clipped from V and 5 bases from J, the junction kept 6 bases outside the gene matches. Germline values: CDR1 SGHRS, CDR2 YFSETQ. The CDR3 has 14 residues. The CDR3 coding sequence is TGCGCCAGCAGCTTACAGGGGGTGGTCAACGAGCAGTACTTC. This encodes CASSLQGVVNEQYF.

The J gene is TRBJ1-4, the V gene TRBV7-2, with D tentatively TRBD1 (6 bases). V was cut by 1 base and J by 8 bases, with 14 bases left in between. The length of the CDR3 is 15 residues. Per germline, CDR1 SGHTA and CDR2 FQGNSA. The CDR3 DNA follows: TGTGCCAGCAGCTTAGAATACAGGGTTGAAGAAAAACTGTTTTTT. It encodes CASSLEYRVEEKLFF.

The chain employs TRBV19 and TRBJ2-1; no clear D gene. Trimming stripped 8 bases from V and 0 bases from J, with 11 bases between. The CDR3 has 14 residues. The V gene's germline CDR1 is LNHDA and CDR2 SQIVND (reference sequence). CDR3: CASAATHSYNEQFF. The CDR3 DNA follows: TGTGCCAGTGCTGCTACTCACTCCTACAATGAGCAGTTCTTC.

This rearrangement joins TRBV27 to TRBJ1-1; D gene ambiguous. V was cut by 4 bases and J by 5 bases, with 11 bases left in between. CDR1 and CDR2 from the germline V gene are MNHEY and SMNVEV (reference sequence). This CDR3 comprises 13 residues. The CDR3 loop reads CASSYTEQTEAFF. The CDR3 bases are TGTGCCAGCAGTTACACGGAGCAGACTGAAGCTTTCTTT.

The CDR3 here is CASGQGGGTIYF. CDR3 DNA sequence: TGTGCCAGCGGCCAGGGCGGCGGCACCATATATTTT. V usage is TRBV6-6 and J usage is TRBJ1-3; tentatively, D is TRBD1 (5 bases). The germline V and J ends were trimmed by 8 bases and 9 bases, with 14 bases remaining between them. CDR3 length: 12 residues. CDR1 is MNHNY, CDR2 SVGAGI, per germline (reference sequence).

The CDR3 loop is CASSLSAGASNQPQHF. The CDR3 nucleotides are TGTGCCAGCAGTTTATCCGCAGGGGCAAGCAATCAGCCCCAGCATTTT. The rearrangement joins TRBV28 to TRBJ1-5; TRBD1 might be the D (6 bases). This CDR3 comprises 16 residues. Trimming left V 1 base short and J 1 base short, with 11 bases between. Per the germline V gene, CDR1 is MDHEN and CDR2 is SYDVKM.

V usage is TRBV6-5 and J usage is TRBJ1-5, with 8 bases matching TRBD1. There are 14 residues in the CDR3. The germline V gene has CDR1 MNHEY and CDR2 SVGAGI. The ends lost 5 bases at V and 3 bases at J; junction bases unmatched: 3. This CDR3 is CASSPGQANQPQHF. The CDR3, as DNA: TGTGCCAGCAGTCCGGGACAGGCCAATCAGCCCCAGCATTTT.

This clone was detected once. The genes are TRBV19 and TRBJ2-5; 7 nucleotides align to TRBD2. CDR1 and CDR2 (germline): LNHDA, SQIVND (reference sequence). The CDR3 sequence is 13 residues long. V lost 6 bases to trimming and J lost 4 bases; unmatched junction nucleotides: 5. The CDR3 DNA is TGTGCCAGTAGCGGACTAGTTAGAGAGACCCAGTACTTC. Amino acids: CASSGLVRETQYF.

This chain joins TRBV7-2 and TRBJ2-2; D possibly corresponds to TRBD1 (6 bases). The V end lost 5 bases, the J end lost 6 bases, and 16 bases lay between the germline ends. Germline V gene data show CDR1 as SGHTA and CDR2 as FQGNSA. This CDR3 comprises 15 residues. CDR3 residues: CASSRGGHPPGELFF. CDR3 nucleotides: TGTGCCAGCAGCCGAGGGGGACACCCCCCCGGGGAGCTGTTTTTT.

The chain recombines TRBV28 with TRBJ2-7; 9 bases are shared with TRBD2. This CDR3 is built from 15 residues. CDR1 is MDHEN and CDR2 is SYDVKM in the germline V gene. Losses at the gene ends were 5 bases for V and 7 bases for J; bases not matched to a gene: 12. CDR3 DNA sequence: TGTGCCAGCAGTATGGCAGCGGGAGGTTCGCGGGAGCAGTACTTC. This translates into CASSMAAGGSREQYF.

In this sample, this clone turned up a few times. This sequence joins TRBV4-1 and TRBJ1-2; 10 bases are shared with TRBD1. This CDR3 is built from 16 residues. The ends lost 1 base at V and 8 bases at J; junction bases unmatched: 10. The germline V gene encodes CDR1 MGHRA and CDR2 YSYEKL. CDR3 protein: CASSQVRDRGLRGYTF. The CDR3 nucleotides are TGCGCCAGCAGCCAAGTAAGAGACAGGGGGCTGAGAGGCTACACCTTC.

The V call is TRBV6-6, the J call TRBJ2-6; D not certain. Germline CDR1 reads MNHNY; CDR2 reads SVGAGI (reference sequence). V dropped 8 bases and J dropped 0 bases, with 8 bases sitting between them. The CDR3 has 14 amino acids. CDR3 bases: TGTGCCAGCGTTCCTAACTCTGGGGCCAACGTCCTGACTTTC. It codes for CASVPNSGANVLTF.

This chain uses TRBV7-8 with TRBJ2-7; D ambiguous. The CDR3 spans 13 residues. Germline V gene lookup returns CDR1 SGHVS and CDR2 FQNEAQ. Trimming left V 3 bases short and J 0 bases short, with 6 bases between. In DNA form, the CDR3 reads TGTGCCAGCAGCTTTTCGGGCTCCTACGAGCAGTACTTC. Amino acid sequence: CASSFSGSYEQYF.

This chain links TRBV6-4 with TRBJ1-5, with D unresolved. V was trimmed by 1 base and J by 5 bases, leaving 15 bases between them. Germline CDR1 MRHNA, CDR2 SNTAGT. The CDR3 runs to 16 residues. This CDR3 is CASSDLRTGPHQPQHF. The CDR3, as DNA: TGTGCCAGCAGTGACTTGCGCACGGGTCCCCATCAGCCCCAGCATTTT.

The chain links TRBV5-1 to TRBJ2-7; 11 positions match TRBD2. The CDR3 totals 15 residues. Germline V gene lookup returns CDR1 SGHRS and CDR2 YFSETQ. J was trimmed by 4 bases and V by 4 bases; bases with no gene match: 7. Here the CDR3 DNA reads TGCGCCAGCAGCCGTACTAGCGGGAGCGGTTACGAGCAGTACTTC. Its translation: CASSRTSGSGYEQYF.